This TCR beta chain was obtained from a study of a mutant IDH1 vaccine in newly diagnosed glioma. On the study more broadly: Standard pretreatment was either radiotherapy, temozolomide, or, for most, radiochemotherapy with temozolomide.

Comments on this clone: Its specificity is not known.

This CDR3 has 13 residues. Germline values: CDR1 MGHRA, CDR2 YSYEKL. Deletions cut 2 bases from V and 3 bases from J, with 7 bases between. The time point is: baseline, week 1 (first vaccination visit). The treatment was: pre-vaccination baseline after standard-of-care therapy. Findings and limits, study-wide: Immune responses induced by the vaccine were seen in 93.3% of patients, spanning multiple MHC alleles. With respect to changes in top peripheral T cell clonotypes, pseudoprogression seemed unrelated.

Sequenced by immunoSEQ multiplex PCR; TCRdb stores in-frame clones only, minus some. The sample includes about 35,000 clones, more than 70% of them seen just once. Sample: peripheral blood mononuclear cells (PBMCs), taken from a glioma patient treated with radiotherapy, temozolomide or both. The chain recombines TRBV4-1 with TRBJ1-2; D possibly corresponds to TRBD1 (5 bases). This receptor was taken from a man aged 50 to 60 with glioma. Some clones in this sample may be carry-over from other donors' samples. The CDR3 spells CASSQPGHYGYTF. CDR3 bases: TGCGCCAGCAGCCAACCGGGACACTATGGCTACACCTTC.